Each of the 4 T cell receptor beta chains below was sequenced from the same sample in a study of shared clonotypes between healthy human individuals. Clones were sequenced by immunoSEQ multiplex PCR, and TCRdb holds only the in-frame ones, with some missing. Here the sample spans 2 million to 3 million clones, approximately 93% being singletons. What was sequenced was naive CD4+ T cells from PBMCs. Subset specified: CD45RA+ positively selected. These receptors all stem from a young man in good health. Some clones in this sample may be carry-over from other donors' samples.

The chain carries TRBV2 and TRBJ1-2, with D possibly matching TRBD1 (6 bases). The germline V gene has CDR1 SNHLY and CDR2 FYNNEI. The V gene lost 3 bases and the J gene lost 6 bases, with 11 bases spanning the gap. The CDR3 sequence is 13 residues long. The CDR3 reads CASSEQGSNGYTF. CDR3 DNA: TGTGCCAGCAGTGAGCAGGGGTCTAATGGCTACACCTTC.

The rearrangement links TRBV30 to TRBJ2-2, with D hard to call. Germline V CDR1 and CDR2: GTSNPN, SVGIG (reference sequence). V was shortened by 0 bases and J by 7 bases, with 9 bases between the two germline ends. The CDR3 totals 13 residues. CDR3 DNA: TGTGCCTGGAGTGTTCAGGTTGACGGGGAGCTGTTTTTT. The encoded protein is CAWSVQVDGELFF.

This chain connects TRBV5-5 to TRBJ1-1; 7 nucleotides align to TRBD1. The CDR3 sequence is 15 residues long. From germline, CDR1 is SGHKS and CDR2 YYEKEE (reference sequence). J gave up 0 bases and V 4 bases, and 6 bases lay outside the gene matches. The CDR3 here is CASSQGQGVNTEAFF. The CDR3 bases are TGTGCCAGCAGCCAAGGCCAGGGGGTGAACACTGAAGCTTTCTTT.

Of note for this clone: The same CDR3 arises from other DNA sequences in this sample as well. The chain has TRBV5-1 and TRBJ2-7, with D perhaps matching TRBD1 (5 bases). CDR3 length: 12 amino acids. In germline, CDR1 is SGHRS, CDR2 YFSETQ. V was pared by 3 bases and J by 4 bases, with 8 bases between. CDR3 nucleotides: TGCGCCAGCAGCTCCGACAGTTACGAGCAGTACTTC. Its protein product is CASSSDSYEQYF.